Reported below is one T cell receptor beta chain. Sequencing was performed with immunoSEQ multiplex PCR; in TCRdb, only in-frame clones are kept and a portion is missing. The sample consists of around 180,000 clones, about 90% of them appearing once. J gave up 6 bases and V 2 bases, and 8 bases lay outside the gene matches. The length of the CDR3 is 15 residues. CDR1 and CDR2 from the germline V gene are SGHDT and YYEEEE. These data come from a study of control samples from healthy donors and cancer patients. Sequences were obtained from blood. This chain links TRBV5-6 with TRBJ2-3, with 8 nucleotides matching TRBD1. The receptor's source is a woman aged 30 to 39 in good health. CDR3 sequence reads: CASSFGQGGGDTQYF. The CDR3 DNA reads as TGTGCCAGCAGCTTCGGACAGGGAGGTGGGGATACGCAGTATTTT.